This is a list of T cell receptor beta chains from one sample in a study of blood T cell repertoires in COVID-19. Libraries were prepared by immunoSEQ multiplex PCR; TCRdb keeps only in-frame clonotypes and omits some of them. The data contain around 320,000 clones, approximately 88% of them singletons. The sample consisted of peripheral blood. These receptors originate from a woman aged 25-40 years who had recovered from COVID-19. CDR3s include the opening cysteine and the closing phenylalanine or tryptophan. Fields, in order: D gene, clone size, CDR3 length, J gene, V gene, CDR3 DNA, CDR3 protein. A D gene is named only where the DNA matches it firmly. Rows may omit the clone size; those that give it use once, few, many or a size class.

>.|.|14|TRBJ2-2|TRBV5-1
TGCGCCAGCAGCTCCACAGGGTACACCGGGGAGCTGTTTTTT
CASSSTGYTGELFF
>.|.|15|TRBJ1-6|TRBV7-2
TGTGCCAGCAGCTTAGATCACCTGCGGAATTCACCCCTCCACTTT
CASSLDHLRNSPLHF
>TRBD1|.|14|TRBJ1-1|TRBV28
TGTGCCAGCAGAACCTCCCAGGGGGCTTGGGTAGCTTTCTTT
CASRTSQGAWVAFF
>TRBD2|once|15|TRBJ2-7|TRBV5-1
TGCGCCAGCAGCCTTTTGCGGGGGGGCTCCATCGAGCAGTACTTC
CASSLLRGGSIEQYF
>.|once|16|TRBJ1-1|TRBV3-1/TRBV3-2
TGTGCCAGCAGCCAAGATCCGGCAGGGCTGAACACTGAAGCTTTCTTT
CASSQDPAGLNTEAFF
>TRBD1|.|14|TRBJ1-2|TRBV19
TGTGCCAGTGTAAAATCAGACAGGGGAGGAGGCTACACCTTC
CASVKSDRGGGYTF
>.|.|14|TRBJ2-7|TRBV5-6
TGTGCCAGCAGCGGTACAGATATGTCCTACGAGCAGTACTTC
CASSGTDMSYEQYF
>TRBD1|once|15|TRBJ1-6|TRBV19
TGTGCCAGTAACCCGACAGGGAGGTCTAGTTCACCCCTCCACTTT
CASNPTGRSSSPLHF
>TRBD2|.|18|TRBJ2-3|TRBV3-1/TRBV3-2
TGTGCCAGCAGCCAAACGGGAGGCGGACGGGGAAGCACAGATACGCAGTATTTT
CASSQTGGGRGSTDTQYF
>.|.|14|TRBJ1-3|TRBV15
TGTGCCACCAGCAGAGGAGTATACGGAAACACCATATATTTT
CATSRGVYGNTIYF
>.|few|15|TRBJ1-2|TRBV4-2
TGTGCCAGCAGCCAAGATGGCGGGGGCAGGTATGGCTACACCTTC
CASSQDGGGRYGYTF
>.|.|13|TRBJ1-1|TRBV5-1
TGCGCCAGCAGCTTAATCGAGGGCACTGAAGCTTTCTTT
CASSLIEGTEAFF
>.|.|15|TRBJ1-3|TRBV9
TGTGCCAGCAGCGTAGAGGGGGTCTCCGGAAACACCATATATTTT
CASSVEGVSGNTIYF
>.|.|17|TRBJ1-5|TRBV6-1
TGTGCCAGCAGTGAACTCCCCGGCGGTTATAGCAATCAGCCCCAGCATTTT
CASSELPGGYSNQPQHF
>TRBD1|few|18|TRBJ1-5|TRBV19
TGTGCCAGTAGTCTTAGGGACAGGGGGCCTTATAGCAATCAGCCCCAGCATTTT
CASSLRDRGPYSNQPQHF
>.|.|17|TRBJ2-5|TRBV15
TGTGCCACCAGCAGAGATTTGGTAGTAGCGTCCCAAGAGACCCAGTACTTC
CATSRDLVVASQETQYF
>.|few|13|TRBJ1-3|TRBV11-1
TGTGCCAGCAGCGAGACAGCTGGAAACACCATATATTTT
CASSETAGNTIYF
>TRBD1|.|11|TRBJ2-7|TRBV10-1
TGCGCCCAAAGAGACAGGGAAGAGCAGTACTTC
CAQRDREEQYF
>.|.|15|TRBJ2-5|TRBV5-1
TGCGCCAGCAGCATGCAGGGACTTACCGCGGAGACCCAGTACTTC
CASSMQGLTAETQYF
>TRBD2|.|14|TRBJ2-3|TRBV11-1
TGTGCCAGCAGCTCCCAGCGGGGGGTAGATACGCAGTATTTT
CASSSQRGVDTQYF
>.|once|15|TRBJ1-4|TRBV9
TGTGCCAGCAGCGTAGGGCCAGGGAGGAATGAAAAACTGTTTTTT
CASSVGPGRNEKLFF
>.|.|15|TRBJ2-7|TRBV7-2
TGTGCCAGCAGCTTACTGAGTGGCAGCGCCTACGAGCAGTACTTC
CASSLLSGSAYEQYF
>TRBD2|.|16|TRBJ2-3|TRBV7-2
TGTGCCAGCAGCTGGGCTAGCGGTGCGAGCACAGATACGCAGTATTTT
CASSWASGASTDTQYF
>TRBD1|few|13|TRBJ1-2|TRBV30
TGTGCCTGGAGTCCACAGGGGGCCATGGGCTACACCTTC
CAWSPQGAMGYTF
>TRBD2|.|15|TRBJ2-7|TRBV30
TGTGCCTGGAGTGTACTTAGCGGGCGAGTTGGCGAGCAGTACTTC
CAWSVLSGRVGEQYF
>.|.|15|TRBJ1-1|TRBV9
TGTGCCAGCAGCGTAACGGGGAGGGGTTCGCCTGAAGCTTTCTTT
CASSVTGRGSPEAFF
>.|.|15|TRBJ2-5|TRBV5-1
TGCGCCAGCAGCTTGGGGGGCACACTGGCGGAGACCCAGTACTTC
CASSLGGTLAETQYF